The rows below give T cell receptor beta chains drawn from one sample of a study of cytomegalovirus exposure and HLA in healthy donors. Generated by immunoSEQ multiplex PCR, the TCRdb table keeps only in-frame clones and is missing some. Counted here are 100,000 to 150,000 clones, approximately 89% occurring once; the ten biggest clones make up approximately 1.2%. Sequenced input: PBMCs. Source of these receptors: a young woman in good health and CMV-seronegative. Both conserved end residues are part of each CDR3. Each record gives: D gene, clone size, J gene, V gene, CDR3 DNA, CDR3 protein. A D gene is named only where the DNA matches it firmly. Clone size is stated in some rows and not others, as once, few, many or a class when expanded.

d_call: TRBD2; clone_size: once; j_call: TRBJ2-1; v_call: TRBV9; cdr3_nt: TGTGCCAGCAGCGTAGCCCGGGGGGGCACTGAGCAGTTCTTC; cdr3_aa: CASSVARGGTEQFF
d_call: NA; clone_size: NA; j_call: TRBJ1-6; v_call: TRBV2; cdr3_nt: TGTGCCAGCAAAGGGTTTCAGGGCAGTGGGCCCCTCCACTTT; cdr3_aa: CASKGFQGSGPLHF
d_call: NA; clone_size: NA; j_call: TRBJ1-3; v_call: TRBV19; cdr3_nt: TGTGCCAGTAGTATATCGGGGAACACCATATATTTT; cdr3_aa: CASSISGNTIYF
d_call: NA; clone_size: few; j_call: TRBJ1-6; v_call: TRBV18; cdr3_nt: TGTGCCAGCTCCGACAGGCAGGGCAGTTCACCCCTCCACTTT; cdr3_aa: CASSDRQGSSPLHF
d_call: NA; clone_size: NA; j_call: TRBJ2-3; v_call: TRBV11-3; cdr3_nt: TGTGCCAGCAGCGGCGGGGTAGCACGCACAGATACGCAGTATTTT; cdr3_aa: CASSGGVARTDTQYF
d_call: NA; clone_size: NA; j_call: TRBJ1-1; v_call: TRBV5-1; cdr3_nt: TGCGCCAGCAGCGTACGGCAGGGGATCGCCACTGAAGCTTTCTTT; cdr3_aa: CASSVRQGIATEAFF
d_call: NA; clone_size: NA; j_call: TRBJ1-1; v_call: TRBV4-2; cdr3_nt: TGTGCCAGCAGCCAAGAAAGGGGGAACACTGAAGCTTTCTTT; cdr3_aa: CASSQERGNTEAFF
d_call: NA; clone_size: NA; j_call: TRBJ2-5; v_call: TRBV7-9; cdr3_nt: TGTGCCAGCAGCCCCCCCGCAGAGCGAGAGACCCAGTACTTC; cdr3_aa: CASSPPAERETQYF
d_call: NA; clone_size: NA; j_call: TRBJ1-5; v_call: TRBV18; cdr3_nt: TGTGCCAGCTCTCGAACGGGGGGGGACGCTTTACGGCCCCAGCATTTT; cdr3_aa: CASSRTGGDALRPQHF
d_call: NA; clone_size: NA; j_call: TRBJ1-1; v_call: TRBV4-1; cdr3_nt: TGCGCCAGCAGCCAAGTCGCAGGGGCGCAAACTGAAGCTTTCTTT; cdr3_aa: CASSQVAGAQTEAFF
d_call: TRBD1; clone_size: once; j_call: TRBJ1-5; v_call: TRBV6-1; cdr3_nt: TGTGCCAGCAGTGAAGACAGGGGCTTTCATCAGCCCCAGCATTTT; cdr3_aa: CASSEDRGFHQPQHF
d_call: NA; clone_size: few; j_call: TRBJ2-6; v_call: TRBV15; cdr3_nt: TGTGCCACCAGCCCAGGGGTTGGGACATCTGGGGCCAACGTCCTGACTTTC; cdr3_aa: CATSPGVGTSGANVLTF
d_call: TRBD1; clone_size: few; j_call: TRBJ1-5; v_call: TRBV27; cdr3_nt: TGTGCCAGCAGTCCCTCAGGGGGCCCCCAGCATTTT; cdr3_aa: CASSPSGGPQHF
d_call: NA; clone_size: NA; j_call: TRBJ1-2; v_call: TRBV6-6; cdr3_nt: TGTGCCAGCAGACCACAGGGAAGGGCTGGCTATGGCTACACCTTC; cdr3_aa: CASRPQGRAGYGYTF
d_call: NA; clone_size: NA; j_call: TRBJ2-3; v_call: TRBV4-2; cdr3_nt: TGTGCCAGCAGCCAAGATTCCGGGGGAGTAACGCAGTATTTT; cdr3_aa: CASSQDSGGVTQYF
d_call: NA; clone_size: few; j_call: TRBJ2-5; v_call: TRBV2; cdr3_nt: TGTGCCAGCAGAGCCAGTACAGGTTCCCAAGAGACCCAGTACTTC; cdr3_aa: CASRASTGSQETQYF
d_call: TRBD1; clone_size: NA; j_call: TRBJ2-3; v_call: TRBV6-5; cdr3_nt: TGTGCCAGCAGTTACGCGGACAGGGAGGTCCCAGATACGCAGTATTTT; cdr3_aa: CASSYADREVPDTQYF
d_call: NA; clone_size: NA; j_call: TRBJ1-4; v_call: TRBV2; cdr3_nt: TGTGCCAGCAGTGAAGAACAGGGCTGGGAGGAAAAACTGTTTTTT; cdr3_aa: CASSEEQGWEEKLFF
d_call: TRBD2; clone_size: NA; j_call: TRBJ2-3; v_call: TRBV5-4; cdr3_nt: TGTGCCAGCAGCGGCTCTAGCGGGCGAAGAACAGATACGCAGTATTTT; cdr3_aa: CASSGSSGRRTDTQYF
d_call: NA; clone_size: NA; j_call: TRBJ1-5; v_call: TRBV6-5; cdr3_nt: TGTGCCAGCAGTTCTGGGACATACCAGCCCCAGCATTTT; cdr3_aa: CASSSGTYQPQHF
d_call: TRBD2; clone_size: NA; j_call: TRBJ2-7; v_call: TRBV6-5; cdr3_nt: TGTGCCAGCAGTTACTCGCTCGGGGGGAGGACCTACGAGCAGTACTTC; cdr3_aa: CASSYSLGGRTYEQYF
d_call: NA; clone_size: NA; j_call: TRBJ2-2; v_call: TRBV6-5; cdr3_nt: TGTGCCAGCAGTTACTCGGAAAGAGGCACCGGGGAGCTGTTTTTT; cdr3_aa: CASSYSERGTGELFF
d_call: NA; clone_size: NA; j_call: TRBJ2-3; v_call: TRBV7-9; cdr3_nt: TGTGCCAGCAGCTCCGTCGGGGTCTATTTT; cdr3_aa: CASSSVGVYF
d_call: NA; clone_size: NA; j_call: TRBJ1-2; v_call: TRBV6-1; cdr3_nt: TGTGCCAGCAGTTCTGCCGGACAGTACTATGGCTACACCTTC; cdr3_aa: CASSSAGQYYGYTF
d_call: TRBD1; clone_size: NA; j_call: TRBJ2-7; v_call: TRBV7-9; cdr3_nt: TGTGCCATCCCCGGACAGGGTTACGAGCAGTACTTC; cdr3_aa: CAIPGQGYEQYF
d_call: TRBD2; clone_size: once; j_call: TRBJ2-1; v_call: TRBV6-1; cdr3_nt: TGTGCCAGCCGTACTCAGCGGGGACACAATGAGCAGTTCTTC; cdr3_aa: CASRTQRGHNEQFF
d_call: TRBD1; clone_size: NA; j_call: TRBJ2-7; v_call: TRBV5-1; cdr3_nt: TGCGCCAGCAGCTGGCAACACAGGGGAAGTTACGAGCAGTACTTC; cdr3_aa: CASSWQHRGSYEQYF
d_call: TRBD1; clone_size: many; j_call: TRBJ1-2; v_call: TRBV11-2; cdr3_nt: TGTGCCAGCAGCTCGGGACAGGGGGATCCTCCGGTTTATGGCTACACCTTC; cdr3_aa: CASSSGQGDPPVYGYTF
d_call: NA; clone_size: once; j_call: TRBJ2-1; v_call: TRBV11-1; cdr3_nt: TGTGCCAGCAGCTCCAGGGCTGAGCAGTTCTTC; cdr3_aa: CASSSRAEQFF
d_call: NA; clone_size: few; j_call: TRBJ1-2; v_call: TRBV6-5; cdr3_nt: TGTGCCAGCAGCCGAGGGATTAACTATGGCTACACCTTC; cdr3_aa: CASSRGINYGYTF
d_call: NA; clone_size: NA; j_call: TRBJ1-2; v_call: TRBV6-5; cdr3_nt: TGTGCCAGCAGTTACACAGTCCCTCCGGACTATGGCTACACCTTC; cdr3_aa: CASSYTVPPDYGYTF
d_call: TRBD1; clone_size: few; j_call: TRBJ1-5; v_call: TRBV19; cdr3_nt: TGTGCCAGTAGCGGGACAGGAGAAAATCAGCCCCAGCATTTT; cdr3_aa: CASSGTGENQPQHF
d_call: NA; clone_size: NA; j_call: TRBJ1-4; v_call: TRBV19; cdr3_nt: TGTGCCAGTAGTATCGGGGAAAAACTGTTTTTT; cdr3_aa: CASSIGEKLFF
d_call: NA; clone_size: NA; j_call: TRBJ2-3; v_call: TRBV25-1; cdr3_nt: TGTGCCAGCAGTGAATATGAGACAAACACAGATACGCAGTATTTT; cdr3_aa: CASSEYETNTDTQYF
d_call: NA; clone_size: NA; j_call: TRBJ2-3; v_call: TRBV7-8; cdr3_nt: TGTGCCAGCAGCTATTCCCTCCGGGGGTTAGTAAGCACAGATACGCAGTATTTT; cdr3_aa: CASSYSLRGLVSTDTQYF
d_call: TRBD1; clone_size: NA; j_call: TRBJ1-2; v_call: TRBV6-6; cdr3_nt: TGTGCCAGCGGGACAGGGTTAAACGGGAACTATGGCTACACCTTC; cdr3_aa: CASGTGLNGNYGYTF
d_call: TRBD2; clone_size: NA; j_call: TRBJ2-1; v_call: TRBV10-1; cdr3_nt: TGCGCCAGCAGTCCGGGACTAACCAATGAGCAGTTCTTC; cdr3_aa: CASSPGLTNEQFF
d_call: TRBD1; clone_size: NA; j_call: TRBJ2-7; v_call: TRBV9; cdr3_nt: TGTGCCAGCAGCGGTGGCAGGGGGCCGGAGCAGTACTTC; cdr3_aa: CASSGGRGPEQYF
d_call: NA; clone_size: NA; j_call: TRBJ1-5; v_call: TRBV28; cdr3_nt: TGTGCCAGCATTCAGGGGAATACCAATCAGCCCCAGCATTTT; cdr3_aa: CASIQGNTNQPQHF
d_call: NA; clone_size: NA; j_call: TRBJ1-1; v_call: TRBV5-6; cdr3_nt: TGTGCCAGCAGCTTGGTACAGGCTGAAGCTTTCTTT; cdr3_aa: CASSLVQAEAFF
d_call: TRBD1; clone_size: NA; j_call: TRBJ2-7; v_call: TRBV9; cdr3_nt: TGTGCCAGTTCGGGACAGGGAGAATACGAGCAGTACTTC; cdr3_aa: CASSGQGEYEQYF
d_call: TRBD2; clone_size: NA; j_call: TRBJ2-7; v_call: TRBV5-1; cdr3_nt: TGCGCCAGCAGCCCTAGCGGGGACTCCTACGAGCAGTACTTC; cdr3_aa: CASSPSGDSYEQYF
d_call: NA; clone_size: NA; j_call: TRBJ1-1; v_call: TRBV5-1; cdr3_nt: TGCGCCAGCAGCTTGGCCAGGGAGGCGGGAAAGACTGAAGCTTTCTTT; cdr3_aa: CASSLAREAGKTEAFF
d_call: NA; clone_size: NA; j_call: TRBJ2-7; v_call: TRBV18; cdr3_nt: TGTGCCAGCTCACCATCCAGGGGAACGGACGAGCAGTACTTC; cdr3_aa: CASSPSRGTDEQYF
d_call: TRBD1; clone_size: NA; j_call: TRBJ1-2; v_call: TRBV6-5; cdr3_nt: TGTGCCAGCAGTTACGACAGGGGAGCCTATGGCTACACCTTC; cdr3_aa: CASSYDRGAYGYTF